The 27 T cell receptor beta chains below all came from one sample that was sequenced in a study of T cell responses to AZD1222 COVID-19 vaccine. This table comes from immunoSEQ multiplex PCR, and its TCRdb copy is limited to in-frame clones, with some not included. The table includes approximately 160,000 clones, about 93% detected once. The starting material was peripheral blood, obtained on day 0 of AZD1222 vaccination. These receptor sequences come from an adult in good health.

V gene TRBV5-6 combines with J gene TRBJ1-2, with D possibly TRBD1 on 5 matching bases. The CDR3 extends over 15 amino acids. Germline V gene sequence: CDR1 SGHDT, CDR2 YYEEEE. The germline V and J ends were trimmed by 4 bases and 4 bases, with 17 bases remaining between them. The CDR3 DNA follows: TGTGCCAGCAGCCCGTTGGGGGTGGAGACCTATGGCTACACCTTC. It codes for CASSPLGVETYGYTF.

As regards this clone: Other DNA sequences in the same sample also yield this CDR3. The genes are TRBV19 and TRBJ2-7; possible D gene TRBD1, 6 bases. V was clipped by 3 bases and J by 1 base, with 7 bases between them. Germline values: CDR1 LNHDA, CDR2 SQIVND (reference sequence). The CDR3 is made up of 13 amino acids. The CDR3 region is CASSIGQSYEQYF. The CDR3 DNA reads as TGTGCCAGTAGTATCGGACAGTCCTACGAGCAGTACTTC.

The genes are TRBV29-1 and TRBJ2-1, with no clear D. With 0 bases removed from V and 7 bases from J, the gap between germline ends came to 4 bases. Germline V CDR1 and CDR2: SQVTM, ANQGSEA. This CDR3 is built from 11 residues. The CDR3 sequence is CSVEDGNEQFF. CDR3 coding DNA: TGCAGCGTTGAAGATGGGAATGAGCAGTTCTTC.

The genes are TRBV19 and TRBJ2-1, with D perhaps matching TRBD1 (5 bases). CDR1 is LNHDA and CDR2 is SQIVND in the germline V gene (reference sequence). The CDR3 contains 13 residues. The germline V and J ends were trimmed by 4 bases and 7 bases, with 11 bases remaining between them. Written as DNA, the CDR3 is TGTGCCAGTAGTACTCATCAGGGTAATGAGCAGTTCTTC. It specifies CASSTHQGNEQFF. Full variable domain (remainder filled in from reference TRBV19 and TRBJ2-1): DGGITQSPKYLFRKEGQNVTLSCEQNLNHDAMYWYRQDPGQGLRLIYYSQIVNDFQKGDIAEGYSVSREKKESFPLTVTSAQKNPTAFYLCASSTHQGNEQFFGPGTRLTVL.

CDR3 protein: CASRPGLSGGQFF. CDR3 in DNA: TGTGCCAGCAGGCCAGGACTCTCCGGCGGGCAGTTCTTC. The rearrangement uses TRBV6-6 and TRBJ2-1; possible D gene TRBD2, 5 bases. Deletions cut 6 bases from V and 12 bases from J, with 18 bases between. The CDR3 spans 13 residues. Germline CDR1 is MNHNY and CDR2 is SVGAGI (reference sequence).

The count of this clone is one. The genes are TRBV3-1 (or the pseudogene TRBV3-2) and TRBJ2-1; D ambiguous. CDR3 length: 15 residues. Germline loops: CDR1 LGHDT, CDR2 YNNKEL (reference sequence). Trimming shortened V by 5 bases and J by 6 bases, and 17 bases separated the two germline ends. CDR3 residues: CASSLGLPQANEQFF. CDR3 bases: TGTGCCAGCAGCTTAGGTCTTCCTCAAGCCAATGAGCAGTTCTTC.

As DNA, the CDR3 is TGTGCCAGCAGTGTACTAGCGGATTACGAGCAGTACTTC. Encoded protein: CASSVLADYEQYF. V usage is TRBV2 and J usage is TRBJ2-7; 8 nucleotides agree with TRBD2. Trimming at V came to 4 bases and at J to 4 bases, leaving 3 bases not matched to a gene. The CDR3 consists of 13 residues. Germline V gives CDR1 SNHLY, CDR2 FYNNEI. The entire variable domain, with the rest obtained from reference TRBV2 and TRBJ2-7, is as follows: EPEVTQTPSHQVTQMGQEVILRCVPISNHLYFYWYRQILGQKVEFLVSFYNNEISEKSEIFDDQFSVERPDGSNFTLKIRSTKLEDSAMYFCASSVLADYEQYFGPGTRLTVT.

This rearrangement joins TRBV4-3 to TRBJ2-3; D may be TRBD2 (6 bases). Trimming took 4 bases from V and 2 from J, leaving 19 bases between them. The length of the CDR3 is 17 residues. Germline V gene data show CDR1 as LGHNA and CDR2 as YSLEER. The CDR3 DNA sequence: TGCGCCAGCAGCCCCAGGAGGGCGGGAAGCTACACAGATACGCAGTATTTT. Translated: CASSPRRAGSYTDTQYF.

The rearrangement joins TRBV9 to TRBJ2-6; a weak D match, TRBD2 (5 bases). Germline loops: CDR1 SGDLS, CDR2 YYNGEE. The CDR3 length is 18 residues. Trimming removed 5 bases from V and 2 bases from J, with 20 bases in between. The CDR3 loop is CASSLGNAYGAGANVLTF. The CDR3 DNA sequence: TGTGCCAGCAGTTTAGGCAATGCCTACGGGGCTGGGGCCAACGTCCTGACTTTC.

This clone was seen a single time. V gene TRBV19 combines with J gene TRBJ1-5; 9 bases line up with TRBD1. CDR1 is LNHDA and CDR2 is SQIVND in the germline V gene (reference sequence). The V gene end was trimmed by 6 bases and the J gene end by 7 bases; junction bases not matched to a gene: 1. The CDR3 runs to 12 residues. This CDR3 is CASRQGAQPQHF. The CDR3 bases are TGTGCCAGTAGACAGGGGGCCCAGCCCCAGCATTTT.

J is TRBJ1-2 and V is TRBV30; TRBD1 might be the D (5 bases). CDR1 is GTSNPN and CDR2 is SVGIG in the germline V gene (reference sequence). This CDR3 is built from 12 residues. The ends were cut back, 2 bases at V and 4 bases at J, with 8 bases in the middle. The CDR3, as DNA: TGTGCCTGGAGTCGTAGGGGCTATGGCTACACCTTC. Protein: CAWSRRGYGYTF. Drawing the rest from reference TRBV30 and TRBJ1-2, the complete variable domain is SQTIHQWPATLVQPVGSPLSLECTVEGTSNPNLYWYRQAAGRGLQLLFYSVGIGQISSEVPQNLSASRPQDRQFILSSKKLLLSDSGFYLCAWSRRGYGYTFGSGTRLTVV.

J is TRBJ1-5 and V is TRBV28, with 7 bases fitting TRBD1. The germline V gene has CDR1 MDHEN and CDR2 SYDVKM. Trimming took 5 bases from V and 0 from J; bases not matched to a gene: 7. The CDR3 is made up of 16 amino acids. CDR3 in DNA: TGTGCCAGCAGTCGGGGACAGCCCGATAGCAATCAGCCCCAGCATTTT. Encoded protein: CASSRGQPDSNQPQHF.

The chain employs TRBV19 and TRBJ2-3, with 9 bases matching TRBD2. V trimming: 3 bases; J trimming: 5 bases; junction bases outside the gene matches: 15. Germline V lookup: CDR1 LNHDA, CDR2 SQIVND (reference sequence). The CDR3 extends over 18 amino acids. Here the CDR3 reads CASSIQGGYSGRIDTQYF. The CDR3 DNA follows: TGTGCCAGTAGTATTCAAGGGGGTTATAGCGGGAGAATAGATACGCAGTATTTT.

The DNA of the CDR3 is TGTGCCAGCAGTCGCCCCGCGGGGGCAAATTCACCCCTCCACTTT. Translated: CASSRPAGANSPLHF. The rearrangement links TRBV6-2 or TRBV6-3 to TRBJ1-6; possible D gene TRBD1, 6 bases. The germline gives CDR1 MNHEY, CDR2 SVGEGT. V was shortened by 5 bases and J by 7 bases, with 15 bases between the two germline ends. The CDR3 sequence is 15 residues long.

The table lists this clone with a count of one. This sequence joins TRBV7-9 and TRBJ2-1; D not certain. The germline CDR1 and CDR2 sequences are SEHNR and FQNEAQ (reference sequence). The CDR3 has 14 amino acids. Trimming cost V 4 bases and J 9 bases, with 16 bases left between them. CDR3 protein: CASSSPTRGIEQFF. CDR3 DNA sequence: TGTGCCAGCAGCTCACCGACTCGTGGGATTGAGCAGTTCTTC.

This clone was counted between two and nine times. The chain couples TRBV20-1 to TRBJ1-2; weak D call: TRBD1 (6 bases). Between the trimmed V and J ends, which lost 7 bases and 6 bases, there was a span of 12 bases. Germline-derived CDR1 and CDR2 are DFQATT and SNEGSKA (reference sequence). This CDR3 is built from 11 residues. The CDR3 DNA follows: TGCAGTGTAAGGGGGGGGAATGGCTACACCTTC. This translates into CSVRGGNGYTF.

The V gene is TRBV9, the J gene TRBJ2-3; 11 bases map to TRBD2. The germline gives CDR1 SGDLS, CDR2 YYNGEE. V gave up 3 bases and J gave up 2 bases; unmatched junction bases: 5. The CDR3 runs to 16 residues. In DNA, the CDR3 is TGTGCCAGCAGCGATACTAGCGGGGGTAACACAGATACGCAGTATTTT. Translation: CASSDTSGGNTDTQYF.

This chain connects TRBV28 to TRBJ2-3; perhaps TRBD2 as D (6 bases). The CDR3 totals 14 residues. Germline assignment: CDR1 MDHEN and CDR2 SYDVKM. V lost 5 bases and J 5 bases, leaving 14 bases between the germline ends. CDR3 residues: CASSGPAGGDTQYF. CDR3 in DNA: TGTGCCAGCAGTGGTCCAGCGGGCGGAGATACGCAGTATTTT.

This chain links TRBV28 with TRBJ2-7; TRBD2 might be the D (6 bases). The CDR3 totals 13 residues. From germline, CDR1 is MDHEN and CDR2 SYDVKM. Trimming cost V 7 bases and J 5 bases, with 15 bases left between them. The CDR3 bases are TGTGCCAGCACGGGGCGGGAATTCAACGAGCAGTACTTC. Translating it yields CASTGREFNEQYF.

The gene calls are TRBV18 and TRBJ2-2, with TRBD2 identical over 8 bases. The CDR3 has 16 amino acids. V was pared by 1 base and J by 5 bases, with 6 bases of the junction left unmatched. Germline CDR1 and CDR2: KGHSH and LQKENI. CDR3 protein: CASSPQSSGRTGELFF. CDR3 coding DNA: TGTGCCAGCTCACCACAGTCTAGCGGGCGGACCGGGGAGCTGTTTTTT.

The chain couples TRBV18 to TRBJ2-7; 8 bases match TRBD2. With V trimmed by 5 bases and J by 1 base, 4 bases remained unmatched. Per the germline V gene, CDR1 is KGHSH and CDR2 is LQKENI. This CDR3 is 14 amino acids long. The CDR3 coding sequence is TGTGCCAGCTCAAACGGCGGGGGGTCCTACGAGCAGTACTTC. This codes for CASSNGGGSYEQYF.

This chain links TRBV6-5 with TRBJ2-1, with D unresolved. Germline CDR1 is MNHEY and CDR2 is SVGAGI. V was shortened by 4 bases and J by 2 bases, with 9 bases between the two germline ends. The CDR3 sequence is 14 residues long. CDR3 sequence: CASSSVSAYNEQFF. CDR3 DNA sequence: TGTGCCAGCAGTTCGGTAAGCGCCTACAATGAGCAGTTCTTC.

V gene TRBV19 combines with J gene TRBJ1-4; 7 bases line up with TRBD1. CDR1 and CDR2 from the germline V gene are LNHDA and SQIVND (reference sequence). V shed 3 bases and J 6 bases; nucleotides not matched to a gene: 4. The CDR3 is made up of 14 amino acids. The CDR3 coding sequence is TGTGCCAGTAGTATCCCCGGACAGGATGAAAAACTGTTTTTT. Protein: CASSIPGQDEKLFF.

The V call is TRBV11-1, the J call TRBJ2-1, with TRBD2 matching over 7 bases. Looked up from germline, CDR1 is SGHAT and CDR2 is FQDESV (reference sequence). This CDR3 comprises 15 residues. Germline trimming cut 1 base from V and 4 bases from J; bases unmatched to any gene: 4. This chain's CDR3 is CASSLGGRLYNEQFF. As DNA, the CDR3 is TGTGCCAGCAGCTTAGGCGGGAGATTATACAATGAGCAGTTCTTC.

The V gene is TRBV12-3 or TRBV12-4, the J gene TRBJ1-2, with D possibly matching TRBD1 (6 bases). Trimming removed 6 bases from V and 4 bases from J, with 12 bases in between. This CDR3 is built from 13 residues. The CDR3 DNA is TGTGCCAGCAGCCCTCAGGGGATCTATGGCTACACCTTC. Encoded protein: CASSPQGIYGYTF.

The chain combines TRBV13 with TRBJ1-2; tentative D call: TRBD1 (6 bases). Per germline, CDR1 PRHDT and CDR2 FYEKMQ (reference sequence). The CDR3 covers 13 residues. V was cut by 3 bases and J by 4 bases, with 9 bases left in between. CDR3 DNA: TGTGCCAGCAGCTTTGAGGGGGGCTATGGCTACACCTTC. As protein: CASSFEGGYGYTF.

This rearrangement joins TRBV28 to TRBJ1-2; weak D call: TRBD1 (6 bases). The germline V gene encodes CDR1 MDHEN and CDR2 SYDVKM. This CDR3 comprises 15 residues. Trimming removed 4 bases from V and 4 bases from J, with 16 bases in between. CDR3 residues: CASSSPGGQTYGYTF. The CDR3 nucleotides are TGTGCCAGCAGTTCGCCCGGGGGCCAGACCTATGGCTACACCTTC.